Sequencing of this TCR beta chain was carried out in a study of T cells in tuberculosis. Sequencing used immunoSEQ multiplex PCR; TCRdb keeps in-frame clones, though not all of them. The data contain under 30,000 clones, roughly nine tenths of them singletons. The time point was: new active TB diagnosis, blood taken before or within 7 days of starting treatment. Included patients were adults of at least 18, HIV-seronegative, South African. The CDR3 loop spans 15 amino acids. From germline, CDR1 is SGHVS and CDR2 FQNEAQ. The V end was cut by 5 bases, the J end by 7 bases, with 18 bases between. The TCR was taken from an adult with tuberculosis. The chain employs TRBV7-8 and TRBJ1-5, with D possibly TRBD1 on 6 matching bases. The sample consisted of PBMCs, taken at tuberculosis diagnosis. CDR3: CASSPADRVGQPQHF. CDR3 nucleotide sequence: TGTGCCAGCAGCCCGGCGGACAGAGTCGGGCAGCCCCAGCATTTT.